This TCR beta chain emerged from a study of blood T cell repertoires in COVID-19 (dated by TCRdb to 2018 to 2021). Background on the whole study: The collaborator samples originated in the United States, Italy and Spain and spanned the acute and convalescent phases of COVID-19. Nearly every sample came with metadata listing a de-identified subject ID, COVID-19 status, age in years and sex. The material from the prospective study consisted of cDNA or gDNA derived from T cells, B-cell-depleted T cells, or PBMCs. A freely available public database, intended as a resource for researchers studying the immune response to SARS-CoV-2, is where the repertoires were released. The dataset comprised deeply sampled blood TCRbeta repertoires from subjects exposed to, actively infected with, or recovered from COVID-19. The samples were drawn from two sources: the first 160 participants of the ongoing ImmuneRACE study, and 950 to 1,500 subjects contributed by 6 global collaborators. Where available, HLA class I and class II types were taken from metadata supplied by the sample provider and were not determined by assay-based typing. The full study reports these points: How much clinical and demographic metadata was included differed by source and by participant, and the metadata was provided uncurated.

TCRbeta CDR3 regions were amplified from genomic DNA by means of the immunoSEQ Assay, a bias-controlled multiplex PCR. Regarding the original processing steps: Within the assay, amplification of reference gene primers was used to estimate how many nucleated cells each sample contained. Sequence reads were collapsed and filtered to measure the absolute abundance of every unique TCRbeta CDR3 rearrangement. For each sample, productive Simpson clonality was calculated as the square root of Simpson's diversity index over productive rearrangements. TCRdb obtained this table from immuneACCESS and retained in-frame rearrangements with V and J assigned. These tables miss some clones; where compared with another copy, unresolved V genes account for less than half of the shortfall, and the remainder is unexplained. Clone size and V and J calls were adopted from that table, with D and trimming inferred from the DNA. The sample records around 100,000 clones, around 86% of which are singletons. 15% of the sample rests with the top ten.

Each collaborating institution followed its own protocols to collect whole blood in K2EDTA tubes. For TCRbeta analysis, collaborator samples were shipped as frozen whole blood, as isolated PBMCs, or as DNA extracted from either sample type. The junction shows trimming of 3 bases on V and 7 bases on J, plus 22 bases between the germline ends. The CDR3 covers 17 residues, taking in both the cysteine and the phenylalanine. The read is trimmed to its CDR3 DNA, 51 bases read in frame from base 1. Taken from the germline V gene (reference sequence), the CDR1 and CDR2 loops are LNHDA and SQIVND. Notes on this clone: What antigen it recognizes has not been identified. No base quality values were provided; no much bigger clone lies one nucleotide off.

Sequencing used peripheral blood. The rearranged segments are TRBV19 and TRBJ1-5; a tentative D match to TRBD1 spans 5 bases. The TCR comes from a man between 45 and 60 years old with acute or convalescent COVID-19. The CDR3 is CASSIRPVRVGVQPQHF. The nucleotide sequence is given as TGTGCCAGTAGTATCCGTCCGGTCAGGGTGGGTGTCCAGCCCCAGCATTTT.